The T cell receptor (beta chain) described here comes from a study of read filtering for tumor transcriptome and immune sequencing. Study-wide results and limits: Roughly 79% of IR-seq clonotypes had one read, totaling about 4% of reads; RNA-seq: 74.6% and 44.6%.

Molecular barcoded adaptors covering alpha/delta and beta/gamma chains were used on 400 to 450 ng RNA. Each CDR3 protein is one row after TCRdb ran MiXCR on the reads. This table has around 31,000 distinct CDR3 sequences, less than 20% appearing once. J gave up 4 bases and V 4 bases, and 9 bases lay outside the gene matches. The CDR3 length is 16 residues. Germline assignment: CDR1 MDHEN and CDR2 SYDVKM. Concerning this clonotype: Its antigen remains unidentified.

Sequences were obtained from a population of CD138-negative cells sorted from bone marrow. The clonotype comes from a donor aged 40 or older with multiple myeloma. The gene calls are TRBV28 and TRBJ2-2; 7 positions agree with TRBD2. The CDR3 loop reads CASSSQAGFGTGELFF. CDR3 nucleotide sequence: TGTGCCAGCAGTTCCCAAGCGGGATTCGGCACCGGGGAGCTGTTTTTT.